Shown below are 17 T cell receptor beta chains from a single sample sequenced in a study of T cells in women clearing cervical HPV infection. The repertoire was sequenced with immunoSEQ multiplex PCR; TCRdb's copy has only in-frame clones and lacks some. The table lists 20,000 to 30,000 clones. The specimen was blood buffy coat. These receptors were collected from a woman between 18 and 70 years old with a cervical HPV16 infection that either progressed to CIN3+ or cleared (not recorded which).

For this clone: The observed sequence ends 3 residues before the CDR3 terminus, with the missing tail filled in from the germline J gene. The gene calls are TRBV11-2 and TRBJ2-3; tentatively, D is TRBD2 (5 bases). CDR3 length: 15 residues. CDR1 and CDR2 (germline): SGHAT, FQNNGV. Here the CDR3 reads CASSSSPPPGETQYF. The covered CDR3 bases are TGTGCCAGCAGCTCCAGCCCGCCCCCCGGGGAGACG.

Note on this clone: With the read ending 3 residues before the CDR3 end, the germline J gene is used to fill in that end. The chain uses TRBV30 and TRBJ1-2; D is possibly TRBD1 (5 bases). This CDR3 has 13 amino acids. CDR1 is GTSNPN and CDR2 is SVGIG in the germline V gene (reference sequence). The CDR3 protein is CACVRGSTYDYTF. The CDR3 DNA, read in part, is TGTGCCTGTGTCCGGGGGAGTACCTACGAC. Full variable domain (missing parts from reference TRBV30 and TRBJ1-2): SQTIHQWPATLVQPVGSPLSLECTVEGTSNPNLYWYRQAAGRGLQLLFYSVGIGQISSEVPQNLSASRPQDRQFILSSKKLLLSDSGFYLCACVRGSTYDYTFGSGTRLTVV.

On this clone itself: Sequencing ends 3 residues short of the CDR3 end; the germline J gene provides the rest. This sequence joins TRBV5-1 and TRBJ1-1; D is perhaps TRBD1 (5 bases). Trimming took 1 base from V and 3 from J, leaving 10 bases between them. The length of the CDR3 is 14 residues. Germline CDR1 is SGHRS and CDR2 is YFSETQ. CDR3 sequence reads: CASSLSRGDTEAFF. The sequenced CDR3 bases are TGCGCCAGCAGCTTGTCCCGGGGGGACACTGAA.

Comments on this clone: With the read ending 3 residues before the CDR3 end, the germline J gene is used to fill in that end. V gene TRBV19 combines with J gene TRBJ2-5, with TRBD2 as a possible D gene (5 bases). The length of the CDR3 is 11 residues. Trimming took 7 bases from V and 4 from J, leaving 7 bases between them. The germline V gene has CDR1 LNHDA and CDR2 SQIVND (reference sequence). The CDR3: CASKAGETQYF. Incomplete CDR3 DNA: TGTGCCAGTAAGGCGGGAGAGACC.

A note on this clone: With the read ending 3 residues before the CDR3 end, the germline J gene is used to fill in that end. This rearrangement joins TRBV5-1 to TRBJ2-1; TRBD1 might be the D (5 bases). This CDR3 has 16 amino acids. Trimming removed 6 bases from V and 4 bases from J, with 20 bases in between. Germline-derived CDR1 and CDR2 are SGHRS and YFSETQ. The CDR3 bases that were read are TGCGCCAGCACCAACCAAGACAGTGGGAAGTACAATGAG. This encodes CASTNQDSGKYNE. The full CDR3 protein reads CASTNQDSGKYNEQFF. The whole variable domain, filled in from reference TRBV5-1 and TRBJ2-1, reads KAGVTQTPRYLIKTRGQQVTLSCSPISGHRSVSWYQQTPGQGLQFLFEYFSETQRNKGNFPGRFSGRQFSNSRSEMNVSTLELGDSALYLCASTNQDSGKYNEQFFGPGTRLTVL.

On this clone: The CDR3 end lies 3 residues beyond the end of the read and is filled in from the germline J gene. The J gene is TRBJ2-2, the V gene TRBV4-1; D is perhaps TRBD2 (6 bases). The length of the CDR3 is 15 residues. Germline V CDR1 and CDR2: MGHRA, YSYEKL. CDR3 sequence reads: CASSLRPRRAWKLFF. Incomplete CDR3 DNA: TGCGCCAGCAGCCTTCGACCACGGAGGGCGTGGAAG.

As regards this clone: The sequenced fragment ends 3 residues before the CDR3 boundary, so the rest is inferred from the germline J gene. The chain joins TRBV14 to TRBJ1-6; D is possibly TRBD1 (5 bases). Germline CDR1 SGHDN, CDR2 FVKESK. The CDR3 is made up of 14 amino acids. The DNA read from the CDR3 is TGTGCCAGCAGCCAAGGCCAGGGTTTTGTGACC. Translated: CASSQGQGFVT. The complete CDR3 reads CASSQGQGFVTLHF.

With regard to this clone: The missing CDR3 end, 3 residues past where the read stops, is filled in from the germline J gene. The chain links TRBV5-8 to TRBJ2-7, with 11 bases matching TRBD2. From germline, CDR1 is SGHTS and CDR2 YDEGEE. The ends lost 7 bases at V and 4 bases at J; junction bases unmatched: 7. This CDR3 has 14 amino acids. The sequenced CDR3 bases are TGTGCCAGCGGTACACTAGCGGGAGCGTACGAG. This gives the protein CASGTLAGAYE. The entire CDR3 protein reads CASGTLAGAYEQYF.

Comment on this clone: The read terminates 3 residues before the CDR3 end, so the remaining end is supplied by the germline J gene. This chain links TRBV5-4 with TRBJ2-3; possibly TRBD2 for D (5 bases). Trimming cost V 0 bases and J 2 bases, with 10 bases left between them. This CDR3 contains 15 residues. CDR1 is SGHNT and CDR2 is YYREEE in the germline V gene (reference sequence). The CDR3 bases that were read are TGTGCCAGCAGCTTGGAAAGCGGATACACAGATACG. Translated: CASSLESGYTDT. The CDR3 reads in full as CASSLESGYTDTQYF.

As for this clone: The read comes to an end 3 residues before the CDR3 does, leaving the germline J gene to fill in the end. The chain uses TRBV4-1 and TRBJ2-1, with 7 bases aligning to TRBD2. Trimming cost V 4 bases and J 4 bases; bases outside gene matches: 7. The CDR3 extends over 15 amino acids. Germline values: CDR1 MGHRA, CDR2 YSYEKL. CDR3 DNA (partial): TGCGCCAGCAGCCCGAGCGGGATGACATACAATGAG. It codes for CASSPSGMTYNE. The whole CDR3 is CASSPSGMTYNEQFF.

Concerning this clone itself: The read ends 3 residues before the CDR3 terminus; that terminus is restored from the germline J gene. The gene calls are TRBV20-1 and TRBJ2-7; the match to TRBD1 covers 7 bases. Germline CDR1 reads DFQATT; CDR2 reads SNEGSKA (reference sequence). The V gene end was trimmed by 6 bases and the J gene end by 3 bases; junction bases not matched to a gene: 11. There are 14 residues in the CDR3. CDR3 residues: CSAQRQGWNYEQYF. CDR3 DNA (partial): TGCAGTGCACAAAGACAGGGATGGAACTACGAG.

To note about this clone: The CDR3 end falls 3 residues outside the read, so it is completed with the germline J gene. The chain couples TRBV7-6 to TRBJ2-2; a possible D gene is TRBD1 (6 bases). Germline CDR1 reads SGHVS; CDR2 reads FNYEAQ. CDR3 size: 13 residues. The V gene lost 5 bases and the J gene lost 8 bases, with 12 bases spanning the gap. The sequenced CDR3 bases are TGTGCCAGCAGCCGAGGCAGGGGAGGGGAG. This encodes CASSRGRGGE. The complete CDR3 protein is CASSRGRGGELFF.

Comment on this clone: The read ends 3 residues before the CDR3 terminus; that terminus is restored from the germline J gene. This chain uses TRBV7-9 with TRBJ2-4, with TRBD1 as a possible D gene (6 bases). The V gene's germline CDR1 is SEHNR and CDR2 FQNEAQ (reference sequence). This CDR3 spans 15 amino acids. The CDR3 loop is CASSLDSLNNYGQYF. The sequenced CDR3 bases are TGTGCCAGCAGCCTGGACAGCCTTAATAACTATGGT.

A note on this clone: Coverage ceases 3 residues before the CDR3 finishes, and the germline J gene fills in the end. V is TRBV28 and J is TRBJ2-7, with 10 bases fitting TRBD2. The ends lost 3 bases at V and 3 bases at J; junction bases unmatched: 5. The germline V gene encodes CDR1 MDHEN and CDR2 SYDVKM. CDR3 size: 15 residues. CDR3 DNA (partial): TGTGCCAGCAGTTTGCCGGGACTAGCGAGCTACGAG. It is translated as CASSLPGLASYE. The whole CDR3 region reads CASSLPGLASYEQYF.

Worth noting for this clone: The missing CDR3 end, 3 residues past where the read stops, is filled in from the germline J gene. This chain joins TRBV5-6 and TRBJ1-2; possibly TRBD1 for D (6 bases). V lost 4 bases and J lost 4, with 14 bases in between. The CDR3 extends over 14 amino acids. The germline V gene encodes CDR1 SGHDT and CDR2 YYEEEE. CDR3 DNA, as far as it was read: TGTGCCAGCAGCCTACGATTGGACAGCTATGGC. It translates to CASSLRLDSYG. The entire CDR3 sequence reads CASSLRLDSYGYTF.

This CDR3 reads CASSHAGVYGYTF. The DNA read from the CDR3 is TGTGCCAGCAGCCACGCAGGTGTTTATGGC. V and J are TRBV7-9 and TRBJ1-2, with D unclear. The observed sequence ends 3 residues before the CDR3 terminus, with the missing tail filled in from the germline J gene. Trimming cost V 5 bases and J 5 bases, with 12 bases left between them. Germline values: CDR1 SEHNR, CDR2 FQNEAQ (reference sequence). The CDR3 spans 13 residues.

As for this clone: The read ends 3 residues early relative to the CDR3; the germline J gene fills the gap. This sequence joins TRBV5-1 and TRBJ2-7; TRBD1 matches 8 bases. The CDR3 sequence is 14 residues long. V lost 0 bases to trimming and J lost 5 bases; unmatched junction nucleotides: 4. Germline V gives CDR1 SGHRS, CDR2 YFSETQ. The part of the CDR3 DNA that was read is TGCGCCAGCAGCTTGGCTCAGACAGGGGACGAG. Translation: CASSLAQTGDE. The CDR3, in full, reads CASSLAQTGDEQYF.